A selection of T cell receptor beta chains follows, all from one sample in a study of CD8 T cells in ankylosing spondylitis. TCRdb recomputed calls from the 5' RACE reads with MiXCR, one row per CDR3 protein. The table lists about 300,000 distinct CDR3 sequences, approximately 10% of them singletons, with about 10% in the top ten. Sequencing was done on a sample of blood, either unsorted or a sorted T cell fraction (not recorded which). These TCRs come from a female donor with ankylosing spondylitis or in good health (not recorded which). The conserved cysteine and the conserved F or W are not part of the CDR3 here.

V,CDR3
TRBV12-3/TRBV12-4,ASSPTGLPKNIQY
TRBV7-2,ATHFAGAETQY
TRBV7-2,ASSLAGGHLDTQY
TRBV3-1,ASSRRTEAGYGYT
TRBV18,ASSPLSTGDTEAF
TRBV5-1,ATRTDPGTGSYEQY
TRBV6-2/TRBV6-3,ASRPTQPYEQY
TRBV5-1,ASSLAPSSGTQQETQY
TRBV20-1,SARDVARANEQF
TRBV5-6,ASSLRANYGYA
TRBV7-2,ASSRTGTGAYNEQF
TRBV5-1,ASSSPGYDTQY
TRBV6-2/TRBV6-3,ASSYPTSGRETQY
TRBV10-1,ASSESLAPPYNEQF
TRBV12-3/TRBV12-4,ASSYSGSSGNTIY
TRBV28,ASTRTGVLYEQY
TRBV12-3/TRBV12-4,ASSPPGGGNYEQY